This T cell receptor (beta chain) was recovered during a study of blood T cell repertoires in COVID-19. Overall study: The United States, Italy and Spain were the sources of the acute and convalescent COVID-19 samples.

In the authors' methods: By means of reference gene primer amplification, nucleated cell counts were estimated. Data came from immunoSEQ multiplex PCR; TCRdb stores just in-frame clones and leaves some out. V and J calls and clone size are given by that table; D and trimming were obtained from the DNA. The repertoire has over 150,000 clones, more than 85% of them found once; the top ten carry 0.53%. Trimming pared 1 base from V and 0 bases from J, leaving 10 bases between. This CDR3 is built from 15 residues. The germline V gene encodes CDR1 LGHNA and CDR2 YNFKEQ. This receptor was taken from a man aged 45-60 years with acute or convalescent COVID-19. Sequencing input: peripheral blood. The rearrangement joins TRBV4-2 to TRBJ2-7; D remains unclear. CDR3 region: CASSQAARSSYEQYF. The CDR3, as DNA: TGTGCCAGCAGCCAAGCGGCTCGGAGCTCCTACGAGCAGTACTTC.